A single sample gave rise to the 28 T cell receptor beta chains below, sequenced in a study of Ad26.COV2.S vaccination and SARS-CoV-2 variants. As to treatment: around 19 received Ad26.COV2.S at low or high dose, single or two shots; about five received placebo; per-sample allocation not given. After the first vaccine or placebo injection, samples were drawn on day 63. Here immunoSEQ multiplex PCR was the method, and the copy in TCRdb shows in-frame clones only, minus some. The table has roughly 350,000 clones, more than 85% seen once. This material consisted of peripheral blood, taken in a trial of Ad26.COV2.S vaccine versus placebo. These receptors were taken from a person between 18 and 65 years old who received the Ad26.COV2.S COVID-19 vaccine or a placebo.

V is TRBV6-5 and J is TRBJ2-5; 10 nucleotides agree with TRBD1. CDR3 length: 14 amino acids. The V and J ends lost 6 bases and 4 bases, in that order; junction bases with no gene match: 5. Germline V gene data show CDR1 as MNHEY and CDR2 as SVGAGI. The CDR3 loop reads CASRYDRGRETQYF. As DNA, the CDR3 is TGTGCCAGCAGATACGACAGGGGGCGAGAGACCCAGTACTTC.

The J gene is TRBJ2-5, the V gene TRBV19; 13 positions match TRBD2. In germline, CDR1 is LNHDA, CDR2 SQIVND (reference sequence). After removal of 5 bases from V and 5 bases from J, the junction contained 11 bases not matched to a gene. The CDR3 loop spans 17 amino acids. The CDR3 bases are TGTGCCAGTAGTGCCGGGACTAGCGGGAATCGTGAGGAGACCCAGTACTTC. As protein: CASSAGTSGNREETQYF. Supplemented by reference TRBV19 and TRBJ2-5, the full variable domain reads DGGITQSPKYLFRKEGQNVTLSCEQNLNHDAMYWYRQDPGQGLRLIYYSQIVNDFQKGDIAEGYSVSREKKESFPLTVTSAQKNPTAFYLCASSAGTSGNREETQYFGPGTRLLVL.

The rearrangement links TRBV14 to TRBJ2-6; D is possibly TRBD2 (6 bases). In germline, CDR1 is SGHDN, CDR2 FVKESK. The CDR3 is made up of 19 amino acids. V was clipped by 4 bases and J by 0 bases, with 19 bases between them. This chain's CDR3 is CASSLNWGDDFSGANVLTF. Written as DNA, the CDR3 is TGTGCCAGCAGCCTAAACTGGGGGGATGATTTCTCTGGGGCCAACGTCCTGACTTTC.

The rearrangement uses TRBV15 and TRBJ2-3, with D tentatively TRBD2 (6 bases). The V end lost 4 bases, the J end lost 1 base, and 12 bases lay between the germline ends. The CDR3 spans 15 residues. Germline CDR1 reads LNHNV; CDR2 reads YYDKDF (reference sequence). CDR3: CATSKAGEGTDTQYF. In DNA form, the CDR3 reads TGTGCCACCAGCAAAGCTGGGGAGGGCACAGATACGCAGTATTTT.

This chain connects TRBV28 to TRBJ1-5, with D possibly matching TRBD1 (5 bases). Germline-derived CDR1 and CDR2 are MDHEN and SYDVKM. The CDR3 has 17 residues. The germline V and J ends were trimmed by 5 bases and 0 bases, with 17 bases remaining between them. The CDR3 loop is CASSPGGGAASNQPQHF. The CDR3 DNA is TGTGCCAGCAGTCCCGGCGGCGGGGCAGCTAGCAATCAGCCCCAGCATTTT. The complete variable domain, with remaining parts taken from reference TRBV28 and TRBJ1-5, reads DVKVTQSSRYLVKRTGEKVFLECVQDMDHENMFWYRQDPGLGLRLIYFSYDVKMKEKGDIPEGYSVSREKKERFSLILESASTNQTSMYLCASSPGGGAASNQPQHFGDGTRLSIL.

This chain joins TRBV19 and TRBJ2-6; the D gene is possibly TRBD1 (5 bases). Trimming cost V 6 bases and J 2 bases, with 14 bases left between them. This CDR3 has 16 residues. Per germline, CDR1 LNHDA and CDR2 SQIVND (reference sequence). The CDR3 sequence: CASRSRVQAGANVLTF. CDR3 in DNA: TGTGCCAGTAGAAGCAGGGTGCAGGCTGGGGCCAACGTCCTGACTTTC.

This chain joins TRBV9 and TRBJ2-1; D unresolved. CDR1 is SGDLS, CDR2 YYNGEE, per germline. V was pared by 1 base and J by 6 bases, with 8 bases between. This CDR3 contains 13 residues. The CDR3, as DNA: TGTGCCAGCAGCGTACGGAGTCTCAATGAGCAGTTCTTC. It translates to CASSVRSLNEQFF.

The V gene is TRBV2, the J gene TRBJ2-3; tentatively, D is TRBD1 (6 bases). Germline CDR1 reads SNHLY; CDR2 reads FYNNEI. Trimming pared 6 bases from V and 0 bases from J, leaving 13 bases between. The CDR3 has 15 residues. The CDR3 region has the DNA TGTGCCAGCAGAGAGGACAGCTCTAGCACAGATACGCAGTATTTT. Its translation is CASREDSSSTDTQYF.

V is TRBV9 and J is TRBJ2-1, with 10 nucleotides matching TRBD2. Germline assignment: CDR1 SGDLS and CDR2 YYNGEE. This CDR3 has 15 amino acids. V trimming: 3 bases; J trimming: 8 bases; junction bases outside the gene matches: 8. The CDR3 sequence: CASSGSSGGRDEQFF. CDR3 sequence (DNA): TGTGCCAGCAGCGGTAGTAGCGGGGGGAGGGATGAGCAGTTCTTC.

The genes are TRBV11-1 and TRBJ2-5; maybe TRBD1 (5 bases). Trimming left V 5 bases short and J 2 bases short, with 9 bases between. Germline lookup yields CDR1 SGHAT and CDR2 FQDESV (reference sequence). CDR3 length equals 13 residues. In DNA form, the CDR3 reads TGTGCCAGCAGCCGTGACAGACAAGAGACCCAGTACTTC. This codes for CASSRDRQETQYF. Supplemented by reference TRBV11-1 and TRBJ2-5, the full variable domain reads EAEVAQSPRYKITEKSQAVAFWCDPISGHATLYWYRQILGQGPELLVQFQDESVVDDSQLPKDRFSAERLKGVDSTLKIQPAELGDSAMYLCASSRDRQETQYFGPGTRLLVL.

The chain couples TRBV24-1 to TRBJ2-1, with TRBD2 identical over 14 bases. V was clipped by 4 bases and J by 6 bases; unmatched bases: 7. Germline V CDR1 and CDR2: KGHDR, SFDVKD. This CDR3 contains 17 residues. The CDR3 here is CATSEGVGLAGGNEQFF. The CDR3 DNA sequence: TGTGCCACCAGTGAAGGCGTAGGACTAGCGGGAGGCAATGAGCAGTTCTTC.

The chain recombines TRBV6-6 with TRBJ1-2; D is ambiguous. Looked up from germline, CDR1 is MNHNY and CDR2 is SVGAGI (reference sequence). Trimming removed 6 bases from V and 3 bases from J, with 11 bases in between. The CDR3 loop spans 13 amino acids. CDR3 in amino acids: CASRPDKDYGYTF. CDR3 in DNA: TGTGCCAGCAGACCAGACAAGGACTATGGCTACACCTTC.

The chain recombines TRBV7-9 with TRBJ1-2, with no clear D. The V end lost 4 bases, the J end lost 3 bases, and 12 bases lay between the germline ends. Germline loops: CDR1 SEHNR, CDR2 FQNEAQ (reference sequence). This CDR3 has 14 amino acids. CDR3 bases: TGTGCCAGCAGCTCGACCGCGTCCCACTATGGCTACACCTTC. Encoded protein: CASSSTASHYGYTF. The full variable domain, completed using reference TRBV7-9 and TRBJ1-2, is DTGVSQNPRHKITKRGQNVTFRCDPISEHNRLYWYRQTLGQGPEFLTYFQNEAQLEKSRLLSDRFSAERPKGSFSTLEIQRTEQGDSAMYLCASSSTASHYGYTFGSGTRLTVV.

The V gene is TRBV7-6, the J gene TRBJ2-7; the match to TRBD2 covers 11 bases. The junction had 5 bases not matched to a gene; V was cut back by 5 bases and J by 5 bases. The CDR3 length is 14 residues. CDR1 is SGHVS, CDR2 FNYEAQ, per germline. CDR3 in DNA: TGTGCCAGCAGCGTCCTAGCGGGAGGCGACGAGCAGTACTTC. It specifies CASSVLAGGDEQYF.

This chain connects TRBV9 to TRBJ1-5, with D uncertain. Germline CDR1 is SGDLS and CDR2 is YYNGEE. This CDR3 comprises 15 residues. V gave up 0 bases and J gave up 5 bases, with 12 bases separating them. The CDR3 loop reads CASSVDPRIDQPQHF. DNA for the CDR3: TGTGCCAGCAGCGTAGATCCCAGGATTGATCAGCCCCAGCATTTT.

This chain connects TRBV7-2 to TRBJ2-7, with 9 bases that match TRBD1. V dropped 2 bases and J dropped 3; count of bases not matched to a gene: 2. The CDR3 totals 14 residues. The germline CDR1 and CDR2 sequences are SGHTA and FQGNSA. The CDR3 is CASSLSGQGYEQYF. The CDR3 DNA reads TGTGCCAGCAGCTTATCGGGACAGGGCTACGAGCAGTACTTC.

The V and J genes are TRBV24-1 and TRBJ2-1; 8 bases map to TRBD2. The CDR3 spans 16 residues. Germline V gene data show CDR1 as KGHDR and CDR2 as SFDVKD. V dropped 2 bases and J dropped 6; count of bases not matched to a gene: 8. This chain's CDR3 is CATSDSREGLRNEQFF. Here the CDR3 DNA reads TGTGCCACCAGTGATTCACGGGAGGGCCTACGCAATGAGCAGTTCTTC.

This chain links TRBV7-9 with TRBJ2-5; 10 positions agree with TRBD2. The germline CDR1 and CDR2 sequences are SEHNR and FQNEAQ (reference sequence). Unmatched junction bases numbered 3, after V lost 2 bases and J lost 3 bases. The CDR3 has 15 amino acids. CDR3 in amino acids: CASSLSGLAEETQYF. The CDR3 DNA sequence: TGTGCCAGCAGCTTATCCGGACTAGCGGAAGAGACCCAGTACTTC. Variable domain in full (rest from reference TRBV7-9 and TRBJ2-5): DTGVSQNPRHKITKRGQNVTFRCDPISEHNRLYWYRQTLGQGPEFLTYFQNEAQLEKSRLLSDRFSAERPKGSFSTLEIQRTEQGDSAMYLCASSLSGLAEETQYFGPGTRLLVL.

The gene calls are TRBV10-3 and TRBJ2-3; the D gene is possibly TRBD1 (5 bases). V was cut by 6 bases and J by 0 bases, with 7 bases left in between. The germline V gene encodes CDR1 ENHRY and CDR2 SYGVKD. The CDR3 spans 13 residues. For the CDR3, the DNA is TGTGCCATCAGAGGACACAGCACAGATACGCAGTATTTT. This sequence encodes CAIRGHSTDTQYF.

CDR3 region: CASSPDFSGANVLTF. In nucleotides, the CDR3 is TGTGCCAGCAGCCCGGACTTCTCTGGGGCCAACGTCCTGACTTTC. V and J are TRBV3-1 (or the pseudogene TRBV3-2) and TRBJ2-6, with a tentative D call TRBD2 (5 bases). V gave up 4 bases and J gave up 0 bases, with 7 bases separating them. This CDR3 has 15 residues. Germline values: CDR1 LGHDT, CDR2 YNNKEL (reference sequence).

This sequence joins TRBV11-2 and TRBJ2-2; D may be TRBD1 or TRBD2 (5 bases each). Trimming pared 1 base from V and 0 bases from J, leaving 9 bases between. The CDR3 has 16 residues. CDR1 is SGHAT and CDR2 is FQNNGV in the germline V gene. As DNA, the CDR3 is TGTGCCAGCAGCTTAGCGAGGGGTTCGAACACCGGGGAGCTGTTTTTT. Translating it yields CASSLARGSNTGELFF.

This chain connects TRBV5-1 to TRBJ2-5, with D uncertain. The germline gives CDR1 SGHRS, CDR2 YFSETQ. CDR3 length: 16 amino acids. V lost 0 bases and J 0 bases, leaving 12 bases between the germline ends. CDR3 DNA: TGCGCCAGCAGCTTGGAGGCGGTACAGCACCAAGAGACCCAGTACTTC. Encoded protein: CASSLEAVQHQETQYF.

The V call is TRBV13, the J call TRBJ2-3; 8 bases are a match to TRBD2. This CDR3 region has 18 residues. Germline lookup yields CDR1 PRHDT and CDR2 FYEKMQ (reference sequence). With V trimmed by 4 bases and J by 2 bases, 14 bases remained unmatched. The CDR3 region is CASSSTTGGGLHTDTQYF. CDR3 nucleotides: TGTGCCAGCAGCTCTACAACAGGCGGGGGGCTCCACACAGATACGCAGTATTTT. The full variable domain, its missing parts supplied by reference TRBV13 and TRBJ2-3, is AAGVIQSPRHLIKEKRETATLKCYPIPRHDTVYWYQQGPGQDPQFLISFYEKMQSDKGSIPDRFSAQQFSDYHSELNMSSLELGDSALYFCASSSTTGGGLHTDTQYFGPGTRLTVL.

The genes are TRBV20-1 and TRBJ2-1; 8 bases agree with TRBD2. The ends lost 3 bases at V and 6 bases at J; junction bases unmatched: 16. The CDR3 extends over 17 amino acids. Germline V lookup: CDR1 DFQATT, CDR2 SNEGSKA (reference sequence). In nucleotides, the CDR3 is TGCAGTGCTAGTAAAGTAGCGGGAAGAGCAACGGGCAATGAGCAGTTCTTC. Translated, it gives CSASKVAGRATGNEQFF.

This chain uses TRBV11-3 with TRBJ2-5; 7 nucleotides agree with TRBD1. V lost 5 bases to trimming and J lost 3 bases; unmatched junction nucleotides: 3. In germline, CDR1 is SGHNT, CDR2 YENEEA. The length of the CDR3 is 13 residues. CDR3 protein: CASSQGTEETQYF. The DNA of the CDR3 is TGTGCCAGCAGCCAGGGGACAGAAGAGACCCAGTACTTC.

This chain joins TRBV9 and TRBJ1-1; tentatively, D is TRBD1 (5 bases). Germline CDR1 SGDLS, CDR2 YYNGEE. The V and J ends lost 0 bases and 1 base respectively, with 7 bases between them. This CDR3 has 14 amino acids. Here the CDR3 DNA reads TGTGCCAGCAGCGTAGTGACAGCGAACACTGAAGCTTTCTTT. It codes for CASSVVTANTEAFF. Based on the CDR3 plus reference TRBV9 and TRBJ1-1, the full variable domain is DSGVTQTPKHLITATGQRVTLRCSPRSGDLSVYWYQQSLDQGLQFLIQYYNGEERAKGNILERFSAQQFPDLHSELNLSSLELGDSALYFCASSVVTANTEAFFGQGTRLTVV.

The chain combines TRBV13 with TRBJ2-4; 8 bases fit TRBD2. The germline V gene encodes CDR1 PRHDT and CDR2 FYEKMQ (reference sequence). V shed 5 bases, J shed 0 bases, and the junction held 9 bases outside the gene matches. The CDR3 is 17 residues long. CDR3 residues: CASSPPLAGLAKNIQYF. DNA for the CDR3: TGTGCCAGCAGCCCACCTCTAGCGGGTTTAGCCAAAAACATTCAGTACTTC.

The chain has TRBV21-1 and TRBJ2-5. TRBV21-1 is designated a pseudogene. This CDR3 contains 14 residues. CDR3 sequence reads: CASSKESPQETQYF. For the CDR3, the DNA is TGTGCCAGCAGCAAAGAGTCACCCCAAGAGACCCAGTACTTC.